This TCR beta chain derives from a study of immune heterogeneity within non-small cell lung tumors (dated by TCRdb to the late 2010s). Describing the broader study: By histology, the tumors included around eleven non-squamous carcinomas, several squamous cell carcinomas and 1 tumor not otherwise specified. Neoantigen binding to each patient's HLA alleles was predicted with netMHCpan-3.0 for mutant peptides of 8 to 11 amino acids. To examine intratumoral immune heterogeneity, the study used whole-exome sequencing, RNA-seq and TCR beta repertoire sequencing on multiple spatially distinct regions of each NSCLC tumor. Transcriptome data were available for just 35 to 50 loci from around twelve patients, whereas TCR repertoire analysis spanned under 60 tumor loci from 15 patients.

The TCR beta CDR3 region was amplified with a multiplex PCR system whose first round ran for approximately 9 cycles using 32 V-gene forward primers and 13 J-gene reverse primers. The first PCR round was done with a QIAGEN Multiplex PCR Kit, and the primer sequences were filed in Chinese patent CN105087789A. Illumina universal primers were added in a second PCR round performed with the Phusion High-Fidelity PCR Kit. Sequencing of the TCR libraries was done on the Illumina HiSeq X Ten platform in paired-end mode with a 151 bp read length. As for the original processing: Reads lacking multiplex PCR primers were removed with Cutadapt, read pairs were merged with PEAR, and CDR3 regions were called with MiXCR default settings. Repertoire diversity was assessed by Shannon entropy, and clonality was calculated as one minus the Shannon entropy divided by the ln of the count of productive unique sequences. Dominant or high-frequency T-cell clones were defined as clonotypes at frequencies of at least 0.5%. TCRdb itself trimmed the public reads at Q25 with fastp, ran MiXCR and retained productive beta chains. Entries that share a CDR3 protein sequence are merged under the most common genes and DNA. The V and J calls follow TCRdb's processing rather than the paper's. This sample holds 7,000 to 8,000 distinct CDR3 sequences; roughly a fifth were observed only once. The ten largest clones take up 13% to 15% of the sample.

On this clonotype itself: This receptor's antigen is unknown. The germline gene is not matched at one end of the junction; a read error may be the cause.

The study at large found these results: Local tumor mutational burden and local T-cell repertoire clonality had a statistically significant but moderate positive correlation (R about 0.35). Within a patient, identical dominant CDR3B clonotypes were found to recur across loci, yet unique high-frequency clones were also harbored in different tumor locations. Individual patients mostly had different high-frequency TCR beta clonotypes.

For the TCR template, genomic DNA was extracted from bulk tumor tissue, and approximately 600 ng of gDNA was amplified for each sample. During surgery, multiple biopsies were taken from each primary tumor and placed as far apart as possible within the tumor mass. The study cohort was described as untreated and was composed of newly diagnosed NSCLC cases undergoing curative surgery. The samples came from under 19 patients with newly diagnosed non-small cell lung cancer who were having surgery intended to be curative. Two independent pathologists examined the resected tumor masses. Only DNA and RNA samples of high quality went on to sequencing. From the germline V gene (reference sequence), CDR1 is MNHEY and CDR2 is SMNVEV. Including the terminal cysteine and phenylalanine, the CDR3 comprises 13 residues. Only the CDR3 part of the read is kept: 39 bases, read in frame from the first base.

The rearranged chain carries TRBV27 and TRBJ2-7; the D gene assignment is ambiguous. Sample: lung tumor tissue. This sequence was found in a man in his 60s with non-small cell lung cancer. The CDR3 amino acid sequence is: CASFGGVGDEHYF. At the DNA level, the sequence is TGTGCCAGTTTTGGTGGGGTCGGTGACGAGCATTACTTC.